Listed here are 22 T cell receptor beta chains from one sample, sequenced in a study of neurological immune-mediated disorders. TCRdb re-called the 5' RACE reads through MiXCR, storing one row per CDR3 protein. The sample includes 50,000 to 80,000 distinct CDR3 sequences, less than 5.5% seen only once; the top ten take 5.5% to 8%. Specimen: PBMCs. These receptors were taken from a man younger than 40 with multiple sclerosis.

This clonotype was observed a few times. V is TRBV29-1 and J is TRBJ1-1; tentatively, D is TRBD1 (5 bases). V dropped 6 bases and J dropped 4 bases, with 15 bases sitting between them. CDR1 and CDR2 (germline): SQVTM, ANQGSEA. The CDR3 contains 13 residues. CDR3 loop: CSVDRPLRTEAFF. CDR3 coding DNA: TGCAGCGTCGACAGACCCTTGCGCACTGAAGCTTTCTTT.

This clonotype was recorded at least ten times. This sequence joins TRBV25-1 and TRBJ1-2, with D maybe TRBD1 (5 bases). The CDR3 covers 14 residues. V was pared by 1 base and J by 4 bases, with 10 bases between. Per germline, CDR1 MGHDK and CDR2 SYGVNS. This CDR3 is CASSEWGSGYGYTF. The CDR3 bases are TGTGCCAGCAGTGAATGGGGCTCAGGCTATGGCTACACCTTC.

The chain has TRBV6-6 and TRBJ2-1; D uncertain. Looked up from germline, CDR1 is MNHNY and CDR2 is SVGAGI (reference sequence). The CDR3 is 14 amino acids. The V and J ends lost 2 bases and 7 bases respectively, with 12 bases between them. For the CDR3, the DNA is TGTGCCAGCAGTTACCCTCTTTCCGGGAATGAGCAGTTCTTC. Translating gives CASSYPLSGNEQFF.

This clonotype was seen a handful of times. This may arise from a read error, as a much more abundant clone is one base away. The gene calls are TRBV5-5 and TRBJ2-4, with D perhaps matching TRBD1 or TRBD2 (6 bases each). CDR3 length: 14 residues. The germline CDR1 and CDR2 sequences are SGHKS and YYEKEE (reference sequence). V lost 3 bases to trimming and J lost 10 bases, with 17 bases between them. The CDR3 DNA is TGTGCCAGCAGCTCGTACAGGGAGGTCGAAATTCAGTACTTC. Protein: CASSSYREVEIQYF.

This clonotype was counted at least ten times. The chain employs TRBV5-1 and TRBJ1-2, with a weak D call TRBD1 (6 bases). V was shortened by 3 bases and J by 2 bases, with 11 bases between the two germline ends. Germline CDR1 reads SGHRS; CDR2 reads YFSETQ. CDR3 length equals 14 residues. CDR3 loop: CASSSVDRNYGYTF. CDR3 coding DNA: TGCGCCAGCAGCTCGGTCGACAGGAACTATGGCTACACCTTC.

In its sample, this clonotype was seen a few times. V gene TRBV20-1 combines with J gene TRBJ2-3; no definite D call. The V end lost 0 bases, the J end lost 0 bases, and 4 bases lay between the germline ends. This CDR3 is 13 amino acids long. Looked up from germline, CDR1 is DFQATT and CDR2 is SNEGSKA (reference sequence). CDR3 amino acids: CSARDHSTDTQYF. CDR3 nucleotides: TGCAGTGCTAGAGATCATAGCACAGATACGCAGTATTTT.

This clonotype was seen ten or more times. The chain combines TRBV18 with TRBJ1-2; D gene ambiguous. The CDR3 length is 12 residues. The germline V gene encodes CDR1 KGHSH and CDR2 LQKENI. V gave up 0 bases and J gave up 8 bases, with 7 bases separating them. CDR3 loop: CASSPPFQGYTF. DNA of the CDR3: TGTGCCAGCTCACCACCGTTCCAGGGCTACACCTTC.

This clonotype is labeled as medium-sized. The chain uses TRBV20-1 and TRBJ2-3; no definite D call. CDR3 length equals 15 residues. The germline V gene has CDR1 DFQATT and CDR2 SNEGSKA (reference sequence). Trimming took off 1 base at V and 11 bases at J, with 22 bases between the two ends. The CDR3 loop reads CSARVWLPLRKWQYF. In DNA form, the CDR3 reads TGCAGTGCTAGAGTTTGGCTCCCATTGCGCAAGTGGCAGTATTTT.

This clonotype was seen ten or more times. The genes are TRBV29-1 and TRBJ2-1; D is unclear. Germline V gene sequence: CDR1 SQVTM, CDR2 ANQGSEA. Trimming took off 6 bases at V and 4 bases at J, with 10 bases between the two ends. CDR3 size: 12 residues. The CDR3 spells CSVGGRYNEQFF. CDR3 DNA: TGCAGCGTCGGCGGACGGTACAATGAGCAGTTCTTC.

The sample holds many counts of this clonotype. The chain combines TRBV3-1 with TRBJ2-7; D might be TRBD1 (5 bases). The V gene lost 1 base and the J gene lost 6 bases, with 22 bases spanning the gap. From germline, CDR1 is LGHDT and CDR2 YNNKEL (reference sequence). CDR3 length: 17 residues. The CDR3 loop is CASSQGRKRQCYSEQYV. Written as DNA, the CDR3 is TGTGCCAGCAGCCAAGGCAGGAAGAGACAGTGTTATTCCGAGCAGTACGTC.

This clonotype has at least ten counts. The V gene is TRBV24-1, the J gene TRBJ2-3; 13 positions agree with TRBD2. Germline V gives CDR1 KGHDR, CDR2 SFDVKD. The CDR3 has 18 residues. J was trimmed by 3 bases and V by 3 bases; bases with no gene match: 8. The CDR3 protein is CATSDPRTSGGGTDTQYF. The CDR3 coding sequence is TGTGCCACCAGTGATCCCCGGACTAGCGGGGGTGGTACAGATACGCAGTATTTT.

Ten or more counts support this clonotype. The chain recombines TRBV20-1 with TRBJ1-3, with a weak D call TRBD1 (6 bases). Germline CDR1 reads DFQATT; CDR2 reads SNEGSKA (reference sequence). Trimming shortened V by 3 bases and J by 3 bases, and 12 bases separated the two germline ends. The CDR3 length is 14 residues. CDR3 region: CSASRGGNGNTIYF. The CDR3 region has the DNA TGCAGTGCTAGTAGAGGGGGGAATGGAAACACCATATATTTT.

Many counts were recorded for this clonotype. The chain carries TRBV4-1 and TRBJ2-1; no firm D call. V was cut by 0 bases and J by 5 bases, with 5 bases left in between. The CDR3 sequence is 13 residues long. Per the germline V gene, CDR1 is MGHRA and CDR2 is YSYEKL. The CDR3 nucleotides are TGCGCCAGCAGCCAAGAATGGAACAATGAGCAGTTCTTC. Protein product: CASSQEWNNEQFF.

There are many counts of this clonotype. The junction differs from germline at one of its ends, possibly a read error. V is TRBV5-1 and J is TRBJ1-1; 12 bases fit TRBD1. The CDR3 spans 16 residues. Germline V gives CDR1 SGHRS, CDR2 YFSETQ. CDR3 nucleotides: TGCGCCAGCAGTTTGGGACAGGGGGCAGGATACACTGAAGCTTTCTTT. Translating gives CASSLGQGAGYTEAFF.

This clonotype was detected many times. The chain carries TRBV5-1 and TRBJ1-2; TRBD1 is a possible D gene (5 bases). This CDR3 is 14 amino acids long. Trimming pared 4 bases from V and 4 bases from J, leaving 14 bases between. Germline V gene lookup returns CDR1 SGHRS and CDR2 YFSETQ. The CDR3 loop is CASSDPGVAYGYTF. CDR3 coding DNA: TGCGCCAGCAGCGATCCGGGGGTTGCCTATGGCTACACCTTC.

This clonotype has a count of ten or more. The CDR3 nucleotides are TGCGCCAGCAGCTTAGACTGGGGCAGAGGTTCCTACGAGCAGTACTTC. Protein product: CASSLDWGRGSYEQYF. V is TRBV5-1 and J is TRBJ2-7, with a possible D match to TRBD1 (5 bases). The germline V and J ends were trimmed by 2 bases and 1 base, with 16 bases remaining between them. There are 16 residues in the CDR3. Germline-derived CDR1 and CDR2 are SGHRS and YFSETQ.

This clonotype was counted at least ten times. This CDR3 is CASSFTGPSGEQFF. The CDR3 bases are TGTGCCAGCAGTTTTACGGGTCCGTCAGGGGAGCAGTTCTTC. The chain has TRBV2 and TRBJ2-1; D possibly corresponds to TRBD1 (5 bases). CDR3 size: 14 residues. CDR1 and CDR2 from the germline V gene are SNHLY and FYNNEI. Trimming cost V 5 bases and J 10 bases, with 18 bases left between them.

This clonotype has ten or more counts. As DNA, the CDR3 is TGCAGTGCTAGCAGGGGATTTAACACTGAAGCTTTCTTT. Its translation: CSASRGFNTEAFF. V usage is TRBV20-1 and J usage is TRBJ1-1; TRBD1 is a possible D gene (6 bases). Trimming shortened V by 3 bases and J by 2 bases, and 10 bases separated the two germline ends. This CDR3 comprises 13 residues. CDR1 and CDR2 from the germline V gene are DFQATT and SNEGSKA (reference sequence).

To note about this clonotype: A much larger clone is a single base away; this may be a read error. The CDR3 DNA is TGTGCCAGCAGAGTGGGGCGGGGAGTCCATCAGCCCCAGCATTTT. Protein: CASRVGRGVHQPQHF. V is TRBV12-3 or TRBV12-4 and J is TRBJ1-5; TRBD1 is a possible D gene (5 bases). The CDR3 consists of 15 residues. Trimming shortened V by 6 bases and J by 5 bases, and 17 bases separated the two germline ends.

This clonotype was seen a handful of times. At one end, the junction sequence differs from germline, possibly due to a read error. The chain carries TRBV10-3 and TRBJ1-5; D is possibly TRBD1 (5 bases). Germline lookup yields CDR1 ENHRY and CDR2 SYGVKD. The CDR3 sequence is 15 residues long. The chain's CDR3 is CAISESVGTAQPQNF. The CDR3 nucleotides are TGTGCCATCAGTGAGTCAGTCGGGACCGCTCAGCCCCAGAATTTT.

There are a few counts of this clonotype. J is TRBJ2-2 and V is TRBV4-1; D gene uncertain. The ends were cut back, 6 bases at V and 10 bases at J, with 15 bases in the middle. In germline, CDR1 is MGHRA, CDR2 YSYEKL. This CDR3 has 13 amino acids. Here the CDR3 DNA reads TGCGCCAGCAGTCTTGAGAGGCTGTCGGAGCTGTTTTTT. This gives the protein CASSLERLSELFF.

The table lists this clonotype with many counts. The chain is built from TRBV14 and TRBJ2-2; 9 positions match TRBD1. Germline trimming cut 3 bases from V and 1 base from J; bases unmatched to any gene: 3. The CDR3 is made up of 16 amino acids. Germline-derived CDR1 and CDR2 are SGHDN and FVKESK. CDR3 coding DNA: TGTGCCAGCAGCCACCCGGGACAGGGGAACACCGGGGAGCTGTTTTTT. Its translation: CASSHPGQGNTGELFF.